A selection of T cell receptor beta chains follows, all from one sample in a study of OX40 agonist ivuxolimab in advanced cancers. The protocol was immunoSEQ multiplex PCR, while the TCRdb copy is restricted to in-frame clones and leaves out a portion. The sample has some 46,000 clones, 89% seen once. The input for sequencing was CD4+ or CD8+ T cells sorted from blood, taken in a trial of the OX40 agonist ivuxolimab. Receptor source: an adult with an advanced solid tumor such as melanoma, head and neck, liver or kidney cancer. The CDR3 runs from the conserved cysteine through the conserved F or W. Each record gives: V gene, clone size, D gene, J gene, CDR3 protein, CDR3 DNA. The D gene is left open where the match is weak. The listing skips clone size in some rows; elsewhere it reads once, few, many or a size class.

V gene: TRBV25-1; clone size: few; D gene: TRBD1; J gene: TRBJ1-5; CDR3 protein: CASSAGGDQPQHF; CDR3 DNA: TGTGCCAGCAGTGCAGGGGGAGATCAGCCCCAGCATTTT
V gene: TRBV11-2; clone size: .; D gene: .; J gene: TRBJ1-5; CDR3 protein: CASSLAGRLDQPQHF; CDR3 DNA: TGTGCCAGCAGCTTAGCCGGGAGACTCGATCAGCCCCAGCATTTT
V gene: TRBV13; clone size: .; D gene: .; J gene: TRBJ2-7; CDR3 protein: CASSAPDRSYEQYF; CDR3 DNA: TGTGCCAGCAGCGCTCCTGACAGGTCCTACGAGCAGTACTTC
V gene: TRBV6-5; clone size: .; D gene: TRBD1; J gene: TRBJ2-7; CDR3 protein: CASSTPGQGYEQYF; CDR3 DNA: TGTGCCAGCAGTACCCCAGGACAGGGCTACGAGCAGTACTTC
V gene: TRBV25-1; clone size: .; D gene: TRBD1; J gene: TRBJ1-2; CDR3 protein: CASSEALAGQGFGYTF; CDR3 DNA: TGTGCCAGCAGTGAAGCGCTGGCGGGACAGGGATTTGGCTACACCTTC
V gene: TRBV11-2; clone size: few; D gene: .; J gene: TRBJ1-1; CDR3 protein: CASSPHSNTEAFF; CDR3 DNA: TGTGCCAGCAGCCCACACTCGAACACTGAAGCTTTCTTT
V gene: TRBV4-1; clone size: once; D gene: .; J gene: TRBJ2-7; CDR3 protein: CASSQYGRGYEQYF; CDR3 DNA: TGCGCCAGCAGCCAATATGGGCGGGGCTACGAGCAGTACTTC
V gene: TRBV9; clone size: few; D gene: TRBD2; J gene: TRBJ2-1; CDR3 protein: CASSVGRRGAGGPPNEQFF; CDR3 DNA: TGTGCCAGCAGCGTAGGACGAAGAGGGGCGGGAGGGCCCCCCAATGAGCAGTTCTTC
V gene: TRBV4-1; clone size: .; D gene: .; J gene: TRBJ1-1; CDR3 protein: CASSQAPDEAFF; CDR3 DNA: TGCGCCAGCAGCCAAGCTCCTGATGAAGCTTTCTTT
V gene: TRBV5-4; clone size: once; D gene: .; J gene: TRBJ2-7; CDR3 protein: CASSWGPNFSYEQYF; CDR3 DNA: TGTGCCAGCAGCTGGGGCCCCAACTTCTCCTACGAGCAGTACTTC
V gene: TRBV5-4; clone size: .; D gene: TRBD1; J gene: TRBJ1-3; CDR3 protein: CASSSTGVNTIYF; CDR3 DNA: TGTGCCAGCAGCTCGACAGGGGTGAACACCATATATTTT
V gene: TRBV19; clone size: many; D gene: .; J gene: TRBJ1-5; CDR3 protein: CASSIRGAWQPQHF; CDR3 DNA: TGTGCCAGTAGTATCCGGGGGGCCTGGCAGCCCCAGCATTTT
V gene: TRBV11-3; clone size: few; D gene: .; J gene: TRBJ1-1; CDR3 protein: CASSYGGTEAFF; CDR3 DNA: TGTGCCAGCAGTTACGGGGGCACTGAAGCTTTCTTT
V gene: TRBV7-6; clone size: .; D gene: TRBD1; J gene: TRBJ2-7; CDR3 protein: CASSLEARGPAYEQYF; CDR3 DNA: TGTGCCAGCAGCTTAGAAGCCAGGGGGCCGGCCTACGAGCAGTACTTC
V gene: TRBV5-1; clone size: .; D gene: .; J gene: TRBJ2-2; CDR3 protein: CASLQGPNTGELFF; CDR3 DNA: TGCGCCAGCTTACAGGGACCGAACACCGGGGAGCTGTTTTTT
V gene: TRBV9; clone size: few; D gene: TRBD2; J gene: TRBJ2-7; CDR3 protein: CASSVGTSGDSYEQYF; CDR3 DNA: TGTGCCAGCAGCGTTGGGACTAGCGGGGACTCCTACGAGCAGTACTTC
V gene: TRBV9; clone size: many; D gene: TRBD2; J gene: TRBJ2-7; CDR3 protein: CASSVEPSGGYSYEQYF; CDR3 DNA: TGTGCCAGCAGCGTAGAACCTAGCGGGGGGTACTCCTACGAGCAGTACTTC
V gene: TRBV6-4; clone size: .; D gene: TRBD2; J gene: TRBJ2-1; CDR3 protein: CASSKQRGGRDDEQFF; CDR3 DNA: TGTGCCAGCAGCAAACAGCGGGGGGGCCGTGACGATGAGCAGTTCTTC
V gene: TRBV4-3; clone size: .; D gene: .; J gene: TRBJ1-6; CDR3 protein: CASSQDSPSPLHF; CDR3 DNA: TGCGCCAGCAGCCAAGATAGCCCTTCACCCCTCCACTTT
V gene: TRBV4-1; clone size: .; D gene: TRBD2; J gene: TRBJ2-5; CDR3 protein: CASSAPGLAGEAVETQYF; CDR3 DNA: TGCGCCAGCAGCGCTCCGGGACTAGCGGGGGAGGCAGTAGAGACCCAGTACTTC
V gene: TRBV18; clone size: .; D gene: .; J gene: TRBJ1-5; CDR3 protein: CASSRQALSSNQPQHF; CDR3 DNA: TGTGCCAGCTCACGACAGGCGCTTTCGTCCAATCAGCCCCAGCATTTT
V gene: TRBV29-1; clone size: .; D gene: .; J gene: TRBJ1-4; CDR3 protein: CSGNGTPNEKLFF; CDR3 DNA: TGCAGCGGAAACGGGACACCTAATGAAAAACTGTTTTTT
V gene: TRBV10-2; clone size: once; D gene: TRBD2; J gene: TRBJ2-5; CDR3 protein: CASLNEAGGTKETQYF; CDR3 DNA: TGCGCCAGCCTAAACGAAGCGGGAGGGACCAAGGAGACCCAGTACTTC
V gene: TRBV19; clone size: few; D gene: .; J gene: TRBJ2-2; CDR3 protein: CASSIGAVGAGELFF; CDR3 DNA: TGTGCCAGTAGTATAGGAGCTGTGGGGGCCGGGGAGCTGTTTTTT
V gene: TRBV4-1; clone size: .; D gene: .; J gene: TRBJ2-7; CDR3 protein: CASSQGSFYEQYF; CDR3 DNA: TGCGCCAGCAGCCAAGGTTCCTTCTACGAGCAGTACTTC
V gene: TRBV9; clone size: .; D gene: .; J gene: TRBJ2-3; CDR3 protein: CASSVATEIPDTQYF; CDR3 DNA: TGTGCCAGCAGCGTAGCTACGGAGATTCCAGATACGCAGTATTTT
V gene: TRBV12-5; clone size: .; D gene: .; J gene: TRBJ1-1; CDR3 protein: CASGLGASRQPGGAEAFF; CDR3 DNA: TGTGCTAGTGGTTTGGGTGCCTCCAGGCAGCCCGGTGGGGCTGAAGCTTTCTTT
V gene: TRBV7-2; clone size: .; D gene: TRBD2; J gene: TRBJ2-7; CDR3 protein: CASSSGLVYEQYF; CDR3 DNA: TGTGCCAGCAGCTCAGGACTAGTCTACGAGCAGTACTTC
V gene: TRBV4-2; clone size: few; D gene: .; J gene: TRBJ1-1; CDR3 protein: CASSQGGFTEAFF; CDR3 DNA: TGTGCCAGCAGCCAAGGCGGCTTTACTGAAGCTTTCTTT
V gene: TRBV7-3; clone size: .; D gene: .; J gene: TRBJ2-7; CDR3 protein: CASSLNKAYEQYF; CDR3 DNA: TGTGCCAGCAGCTTAAATAAGGCCTACGAGCAGTACTTC
V gene: TRBV30; clone size: .; D gene: .; J gene: TRBJ2-7; CDR3 protein: CAWSVQGVYEQYF; CDR3 DNA: TGTGCCTGGAGTGTACAGGGTGTCTACGAGCAGTACTTC
V gene: TRBV9; clone size: .; D gene: .; J gene: TRBJ2-2; CDR3 protein: CASSVRVYTGELFF; CDR3 DNA: TGTGCCAGCAGCGTCCGGGTTTACACCGGGGAGCTGTTTTTT
V gene: TRBV7-9; clone size: once; D gene: .; J gene: TRBJ1-1; CDR3 protein: CASSLAGTEAFF; CDR3 DNA: TGTGCCAGCAGCTTAGCAGGTACTGAAGCTTTCTTT
V gene: TRBV27; clone size: .; D gene: .; J gene: TRBJ2-7; CDR3 protein: CASSLYLGGSYEQYF; CDR3 DNA: TGTGCCAGCAGTTTATACCTCGGGGGCTCCTACGAGCAGTACTTC
V gene: TRBV4-2; clone size: .; D gene: TRBD2; J gene: TRBJ2-3; CDR3 protein: CASSPSGTSGSYYTQYF; CDR3 DNA: TGTGCCAGCAGCCCGTCCGGGACTAGCGGGAGTTATTATACGCAGTATTTT
V gene: TRBV5-1; clone size: .; D gene: TRBD2; J gene: TRBJ2-3; CDR3 protein: CASIPSGSGTDTQYF; CDR3 DNA: TGCGCCAGCATCCCTAGCGGGAGCGGGACAGATACGCAGTATTTT
V gene: TRBV4-3; clone size: .; D gene: TRBD1; J gene: TRBJ2-1; CDR3 protein: CASSRNQGASYNEQFF; CDR3 DNA: TGCGCCAGCAGCCGGAACCAGGGGGCCTCCTACAATGAGCAGTTCTTC
V gene: TRBV18; clone size: once; D gene: .; J gene: TRBJ2-7; CDR3 protein: CASSPGSYSYEQYF; CDR3 DNA: TGTGCCAGCTCACCGGGCTCGTACTCCTACGAGCAGTACTTC
V gene: TRBV9; clone size: medium-sized; D gene: .; J gene: TRBJ2-5; CDR3 protein: CASSVGSNSETQYF; CDR3 DNA: TGTGCCAGCAGCGTAGGGAGTAACTCGGAGACCCAGTACTTC
V gene: TRBV5-8; clone size: .; D gene: .; J gene: TRBJ1-1; CDR3 protein: CASSLPNLNTEAFF; CDR3 DNA: TGTGCCAGCAGCTTGCCGAACCTGAACACTGAAGCTTTCTTT
V gene: TRBV7-3; clone size: .; D gene: TRBD1; J gene: TRBJ2-1; CDR3 protein: CASSLGTGANNEQFF; CDR3 DNA: TGTGCCAGCAGCTTAGGTACAGGGGCTAACAATGAGCAGTTCTTC
V gene: TRBV7-6; clone size: .; D gene: .; J gene: TRBJ2-2; CDR3 protein: CASSSKMAVNTGELFF; CDR3 DNA: TGTGCCAGCAGCTCTAAGATGGCGGTTAACACCGGGGAGCTGTTTTTT
V gene: TRBV5-6; clone size: .; D gene: .; J gene: TRBJ2-1; CDR3 protein: CASSPGAVPEQFF; CDR3 DNA: TGTGCCAGCAGCCCCGGGGCTGTCCCTGAGCAGTTCTTC
V gene: TRBV14; clone size: .; D gene: .; J gene: TRBJ1-2; CDR3 protein: CASSQEPGHGYTF; CDR3 DNA: TGTGCCAGCAGCCAAGAACCAGGGCATGGCTACACCTTC
V gene: TRBV6-5; clone size: .; D gene: .; J gene: TRBJ1-2; CDR3 protein: CASSPTVGGGYTF; CDR3 DNA: TGTGCCAGCAGTCCCACGGTAGGGGGTGGCTACACCTTC
V gene: TRBV5-8; clone size: .; D gene: .; J gene: TRBJ1-6; CDR3 protein: CASSLRGSPLHF; CDR3 DNA: TGTGCCAGCAGCTTGCGGGGTTCACCCCTCCACTTT
V gene: TRBV28; clone size: .; D gene: TRBD2; J gene: TRBJ2-2; CDR3 protein: CASSHFGQLAGGRGGELFF; CDR3 DNA: TGTGCCAGCAGCCATTTTGGGCAACTAGCGGGAGGGCGCGGCGGGGAGCTGTTTTTT